The 9 T cell receptor beta chains below come from one sample, sequenced in a study of T cell responses to AZD1222 COVID-19 vaccine. The table came from immunoSEQ multiplex PCR; TCRdb's copy has only in-frame clones and leaves some out. The repertoire holds under 200,000 clones, with 85% to 95% as singletons. Source: peripheral blood, taken on day 0 of AZD1222 vaccination. These receptors were taken from an adult in good health.

J is TRBJ2-1 and V is TRBV6-6; D may match TRBD1 or TRBD2 (5 bases each). Trimming removed 0 bases at V and 8 bases at J, with 11 bases between. Germline values: CDR1 MNHNY, CDR2 SVGAGI (reference sequence). This CDR3 has 14 residues. CDR3 DNA sequence: TGTGCCAGCAGTTACTCGAGGGGAGTCGATGAGCAGTTCTTC. As protein: CASSYSRGVDEQFF.

The CDR3 here is CASSQRGDGVGYTF. The CDR3 coding sequence is TGTGCCAGCAGCCAAAGAGGGGACGGAGTCGGCTACACCTTC. The V and J genes are TRBV3-1 (or the pseudogene TRBV3-2) and TRBJ1-2; TRBD1 might be the D (5 bases). Germline V gene data show CDR1 as LGHDT and CDR2 as YNNKEL (reference sequence). The germline V and J ends were trimmed by 2 bases and 8 bases, with 15 bases remaining between them. The CDR3 runs to 14 residues.

The V and J genes are TRBV12-3 or TRBV12-4 and TRBJ2-7; D unresolved. Trimming left V 1 base short and J 10 bases short, with 8 bases between. This CDR3 region has 11 residues. In DNA form, the CDR3 reads TGTGCCAGCAGTTTAGGGAATCCCCAGTACTTC. This codes for CASSLGNPQYF.

The V and J genes are TRBV5-1 and TRBJ1-2; 7 bases agree with TRBD1. The CDR3 loop spans 14 amino acids. CDR1 is SGHRS and CDR2 is YFSETQ in the germline V gene. V lost 4 bases to trimming and J lost 2 bases; unmatched junction nucleotides: 5. The CDR3 reads CASSPGQPNYGYTF. The CDR3 DNA reads TGCGCCAGCAGCCCGGGACAGCCGAACTATGGCTACACCTTC.

The chain employs TRBV5-5 and TRBJ1-3, with D perhaps matching TRBD1 (5 bases). Per germline, CDR1 SGHKS and CDR2 YYEKEE (reference sequence). Trimming left V 5 bases short and J 3 bases short, with 12 bases between. This CDR3 region has 14 residues. The CDR3 loop is CASSPQGSGNTIYF. CDR3 nucleotide sequence: TGTGCCAGCAGTCCTCAGGGTAGTGGAAACACCATATATTTT.

The chain joins TRBV9 to TRBJ2-1, with a possible D match to TRBD2 (5 bases). Germline CDR1 reads SGDLS; CDR2 reads YYNGEE. The CDR3 runs to 15 residues. V was trimmed by 0 bases and J by 2 bases, leaving 9 bases between them. CDR3 sequence reads: CASSVERTAYNEQFF. As DNA, the CDR3 is TGTGCCAGCAGCGTAGAACGGACTGCCTACAATGAGCAGTTCTTC.

V is TRBV5-1 and J is TRBJ1-1; TRBD1 might be the D (5 bases). V was pared by 1 base and J by 2 bases, with 9 bases between. The CDR3 loop spans 14 amino acids. The germline CDR1 and CDR2 sequences are SGHRS and YFSETQ. The CDR3 sequence: CASSLPGRNTEAFF. The CDR3 DNA reads as TGCGCCAGCAGCTTGCCAGGGCGAAACACTGAAGCTTTCTTT.

The count of this clone is one. The chain has TRBV7-2 and TRBJ2-7; D might be TRBD1 or TRBD2, each matching 5 bases. CDR3 length: 13 amino acids. Germline CDR1 and CDR2: SGHTA and FQGNSA. Trimming took off 4 bases at V and 7 bases at J, with 14 bases between the two ends. Here the CDR3 DNA reads TGTGCCAGCAGCTCCCGGGACCCCGTGGAGCAGTACTTC. Its translation is CASSSRDPVEQYF.

V and J are TRBV28 and TRBJ1-6, with D possibly being TRBD1 (6 bases). The CDR3 extends over 15 amino acids. Germline CDR1 MDHEN, CDR2 SYDVKM. Deletions cut 8 bases from V and 1 base from J, with 12 bases between. CDR3 protein: CASREQGSYNSPLHF. The CDR3 DNA sequence: TGTGCCAGCCGGGAACAGGGTTCCTATAATTCACCCCTCCACTTT.